The entry below gives a single T cell receptor (beta chain) sequence along with its context. The sample is drawn from a study of blood T cells in healthy people across ages. Russia was home to the donors, healthy Caucasian individuals aged roughly 6 to 90. For the second PCR, which ran for about 6 to 11 cycles, a sample-barcoded 5' primer and a J-beta primer mix were used. CDR3-containing paired-end reads numbering at least 2.5 million came from each sample. TCRdb passed the 5' RACE reads through MiXCR, listing each CDR3 protein once. The data contain 800,000 to 950,000 distinct CDR3 sequences, around 48% of them singletons. The ends were cut back, 2 bases at V and 7 bases at J, with 13 bases in the middle. Looked up from germline, CDR1 is MNHNS and CDR2 is SASEGT. There are 14 residues in the CDR3.

J is TRBJ2-3 and V is TRBV6-1, with unresolved D. Sequencing input: blood. This clonotype originated in a man aged 25-45 years in good health. In DNA, the CDR3 is TGTGCCAGCAGTGAAATTGGGGTACAGAATACGCAGTATTTT. Its protein product is CASSEIGVQNTQYF.